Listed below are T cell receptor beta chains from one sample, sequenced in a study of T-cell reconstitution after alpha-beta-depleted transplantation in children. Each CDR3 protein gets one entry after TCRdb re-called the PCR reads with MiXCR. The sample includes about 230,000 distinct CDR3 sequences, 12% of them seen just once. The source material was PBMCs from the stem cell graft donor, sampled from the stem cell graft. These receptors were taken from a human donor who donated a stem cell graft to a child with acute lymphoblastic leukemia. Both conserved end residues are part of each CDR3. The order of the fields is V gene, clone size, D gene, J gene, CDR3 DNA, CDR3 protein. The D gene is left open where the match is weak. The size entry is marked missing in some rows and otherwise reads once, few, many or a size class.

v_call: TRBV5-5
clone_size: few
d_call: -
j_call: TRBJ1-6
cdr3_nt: TGTGCCAGCAGCAAGCATAACAGGGAAGGATCACCCCTCCACTTT
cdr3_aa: CASSKHNREGSPLHF

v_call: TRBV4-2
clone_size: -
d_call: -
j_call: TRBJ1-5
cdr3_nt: TGTGCCAGCAGCCAAGTGATGGGGGATCGGAATCAGCCCCAGCATTTT
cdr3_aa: CASSQVMGDRNQPQHF

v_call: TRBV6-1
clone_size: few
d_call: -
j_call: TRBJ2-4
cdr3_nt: TGTGCCAGCGGGCCAAAGACAGTCCCCATTCAGTACTTC
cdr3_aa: CASGPKTVPIQYF

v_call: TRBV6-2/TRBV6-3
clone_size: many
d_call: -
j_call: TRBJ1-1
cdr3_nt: TGTGCCAGCAGCTTCTCATCTGACCCTCGGGGACGGTTGAACACTGAAGCTTTCTTT
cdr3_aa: CASSFSSDPRGRLNTEAFF

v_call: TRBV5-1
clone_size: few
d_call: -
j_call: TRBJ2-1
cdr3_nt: TGCGCCAGCAGCCCTGGGGTAGCGGCAACCAATGAGCAGTTCTTC
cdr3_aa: CASSPGVAATNEQFF

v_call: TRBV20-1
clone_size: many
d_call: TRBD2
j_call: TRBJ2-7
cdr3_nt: TGCAGTGCTGTTAGCGGGACCGCCTATTACGAGCAGTACTTC
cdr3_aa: CSAVSGTAYYEQYF

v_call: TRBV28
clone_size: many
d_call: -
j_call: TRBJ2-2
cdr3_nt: TGTGCCAGCAGTTTATTAACACCGGGCCCTAATGTGAACACCGGGGAGCTGTTTTTT
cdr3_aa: CASSLLTPGPNVNTGELFF

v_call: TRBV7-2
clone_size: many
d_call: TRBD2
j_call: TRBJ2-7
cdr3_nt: TGTGCCAGCAGCTTAGGGACTAGTACCGAGCAGTACTTC
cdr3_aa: CASSLGTSTEQYF

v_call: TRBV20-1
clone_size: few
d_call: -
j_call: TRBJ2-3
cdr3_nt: TGCAGTACGGGGGGCTCGACAGATACGCAGTATTTT
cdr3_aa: CSTGGSTDTQYF

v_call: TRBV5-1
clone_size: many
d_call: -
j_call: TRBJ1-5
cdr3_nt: TGCGCCAGCAGCTTCGGGGTGGGGAATCAGCCCCAGCATTTT
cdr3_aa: CASSFGVGNQPQHF

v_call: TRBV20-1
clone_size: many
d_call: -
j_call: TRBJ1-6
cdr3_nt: TGCAGTGCCCCCTCAGGGGTTAATTCACCCCTCCACTTT
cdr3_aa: CSAPSGVNSPLHF

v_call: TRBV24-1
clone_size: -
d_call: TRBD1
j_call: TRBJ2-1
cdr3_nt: TGTGCCACCAGTGATTTCACAGGGGACAATGAGCAGTTCTTC
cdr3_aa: CATSDFTGDNEQFF

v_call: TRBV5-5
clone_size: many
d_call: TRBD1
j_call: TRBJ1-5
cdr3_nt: TGTGCCAGCAGCTCGTACTGGACAGGGGCCAATCAGCCCCAGCATTTT
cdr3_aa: CASSSYWTGANQPQHF

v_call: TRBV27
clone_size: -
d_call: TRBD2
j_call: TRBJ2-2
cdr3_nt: TGTGCCAGCAGTTCGGGACTAGCGGTCACCGGGGAGCTGTTTTTT
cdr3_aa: CASSSGLAVTGELFF

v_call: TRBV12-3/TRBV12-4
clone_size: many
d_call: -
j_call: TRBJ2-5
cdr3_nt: TGTGCCAGCAGTTACGGGGCACCGACGGAGACCCAGTACTTC
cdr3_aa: CASSYGAPTETQYF

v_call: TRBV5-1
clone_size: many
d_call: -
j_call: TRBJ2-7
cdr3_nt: TGCGCCAGCACCTTTAGGCCAGAGACCTACGAGCAGTACTTC
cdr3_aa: CASTFRPETYEQYF

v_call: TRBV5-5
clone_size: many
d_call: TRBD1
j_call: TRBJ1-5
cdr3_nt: TGTGCCAGCAGCTTGGTGGGACAGGGGGCGCGAGGCAATCAGCCCCAGCATTTT
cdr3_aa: CASSLVGQGARGNQPQHF

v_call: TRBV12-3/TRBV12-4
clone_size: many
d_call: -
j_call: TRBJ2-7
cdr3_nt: TGTGCCAGCAGTCTTCCCCCCATCCAAAGGGCCCACGAGCAGTACTTC
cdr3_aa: CASSLPPIQRAHEQYF

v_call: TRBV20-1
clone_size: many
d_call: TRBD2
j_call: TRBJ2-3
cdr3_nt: TGCAGTGCTAGTCGTCTGACTAGCAGGACAGATACGCAGTATTTT
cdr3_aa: CSASRLTSRTDTQYF

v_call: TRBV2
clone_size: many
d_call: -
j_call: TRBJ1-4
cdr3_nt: TGTGCCAGCCACGGATCTGAAAAACTGTTTTTT
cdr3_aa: CASHGSEKLFF

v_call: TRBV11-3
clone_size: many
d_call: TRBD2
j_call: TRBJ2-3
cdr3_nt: TGTGCCAGCAGCTTAGATGGGACGGGACTAGCCGGGGATACGCAGTATTTT
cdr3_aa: CASSLDGTGLAGDTQYF

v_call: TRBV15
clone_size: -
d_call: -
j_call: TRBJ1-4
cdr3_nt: TGTGCCACCAGCAGAGATGGGGTAAAGGAAAAACTGTTTTTT
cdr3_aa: CATSRDGVKEKLFF

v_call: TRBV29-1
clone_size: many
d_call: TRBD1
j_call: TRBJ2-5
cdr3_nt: TGCAGCGTTGAAGACGGGACAGTCCAAGAGACCCAGTACTTC
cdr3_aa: CSVEDGTVQETQYF

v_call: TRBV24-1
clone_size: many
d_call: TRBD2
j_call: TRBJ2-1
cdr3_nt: TGTGCCGCCAGCTACGGCGGGAGGGGGTACAATGAGCAGTTCTTC
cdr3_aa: CAASYGGRGYNEQFF

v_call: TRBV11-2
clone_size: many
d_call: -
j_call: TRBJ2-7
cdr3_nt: TGTGCCAGCAGCTTAGTACTAGCAGCCTACGAGCAGTACTTC
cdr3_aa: CASSLVLAAYEQYF

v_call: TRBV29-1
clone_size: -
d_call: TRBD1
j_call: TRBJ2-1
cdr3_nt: TGCAGCGTTGACAGGGGGCCTACCAATGAGCAGTTCTTC
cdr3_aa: CSVDRGPTNEQFF

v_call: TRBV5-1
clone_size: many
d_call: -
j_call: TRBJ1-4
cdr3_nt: TGCGCCAGCAGCTACGTACAGGGAGGAAATGAAAAACTGTTTTTT
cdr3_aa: CASSYVQGGNEKLFF

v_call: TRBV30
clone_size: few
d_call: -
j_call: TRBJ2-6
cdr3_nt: TGTGCCTGGAGTGTCCGGGGGGCCAACGTCCTGACTTTC
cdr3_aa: CAWSVRGANVLTF

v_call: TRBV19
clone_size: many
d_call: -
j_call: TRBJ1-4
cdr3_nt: TGTGCCAGTAGTATCAGCAGGGGACCATACGAAAAACTGTTTTTT
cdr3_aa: CASSISRGPYEKLFF

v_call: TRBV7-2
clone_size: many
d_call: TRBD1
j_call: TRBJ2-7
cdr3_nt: TGTGCCAGCAGCTTCGGACAGGGAAGAGGCTACGAGCAGTACTTC
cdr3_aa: CASSFGQGRGYEQYF

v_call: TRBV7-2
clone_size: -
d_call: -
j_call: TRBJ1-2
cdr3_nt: TGTGCCAGCAGCTTAGCGAGGGACGCTAACTATGGCTACACCTTC
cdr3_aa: CASSLARDANYGYTF

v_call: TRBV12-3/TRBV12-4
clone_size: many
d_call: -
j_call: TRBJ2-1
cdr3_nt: TGTGCCAGCAGTGCACGGGGGCTAGCCTCCTACAATGAGCAGTTCTTC
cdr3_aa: CASSARGLASYNEQFF

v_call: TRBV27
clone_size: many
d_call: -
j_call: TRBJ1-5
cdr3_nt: TGTGCCAGCAGTCACCGGGACGGCCAAATTCAGCCCCAGCATTTT
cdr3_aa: CASSHRDGQIQPQHF

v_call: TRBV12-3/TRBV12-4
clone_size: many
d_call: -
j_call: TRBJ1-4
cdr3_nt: TGTGCCAGCAGTTTTCCCCGAGGAGACCCTCGACGGGAAAAACTGTTTTTT
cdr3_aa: CASSFPRGDPRREKLFF

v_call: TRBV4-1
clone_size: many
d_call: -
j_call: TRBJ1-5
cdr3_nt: TGCGCCAGCAGCCAAGTAAGGACCGGGGGACAGCCCCAGCATTTT
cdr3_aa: CASSQVRTGGQPQHF